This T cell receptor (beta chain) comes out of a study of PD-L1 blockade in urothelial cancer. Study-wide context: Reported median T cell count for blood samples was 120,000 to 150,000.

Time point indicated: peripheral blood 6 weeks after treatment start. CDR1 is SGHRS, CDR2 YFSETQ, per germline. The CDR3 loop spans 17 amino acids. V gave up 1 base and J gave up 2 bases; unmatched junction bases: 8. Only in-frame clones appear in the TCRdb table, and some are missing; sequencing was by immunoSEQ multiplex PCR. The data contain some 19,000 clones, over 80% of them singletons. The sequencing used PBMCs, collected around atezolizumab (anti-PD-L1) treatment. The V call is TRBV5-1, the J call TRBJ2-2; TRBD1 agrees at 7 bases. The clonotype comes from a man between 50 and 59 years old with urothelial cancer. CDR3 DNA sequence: TGCGCCAGCAGCTTGCTACCGGGACAGCTTAACACCGGGGAGCTGTTTTTT. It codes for CASSLLPGQLNTGELFF.